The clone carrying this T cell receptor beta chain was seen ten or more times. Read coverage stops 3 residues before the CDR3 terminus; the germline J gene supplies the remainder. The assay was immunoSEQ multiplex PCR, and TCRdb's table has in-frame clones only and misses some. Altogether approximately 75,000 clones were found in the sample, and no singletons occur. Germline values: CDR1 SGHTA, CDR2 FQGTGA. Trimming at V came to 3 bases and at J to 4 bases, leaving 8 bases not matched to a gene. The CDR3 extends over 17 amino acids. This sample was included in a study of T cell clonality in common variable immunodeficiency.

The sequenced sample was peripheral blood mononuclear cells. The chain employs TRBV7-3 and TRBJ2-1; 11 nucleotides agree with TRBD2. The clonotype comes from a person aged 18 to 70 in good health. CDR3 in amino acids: CASSLGDTSGRYNEQFF. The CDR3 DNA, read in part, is TGTGCCAGCAGCTTGGGCGATACTAGCGGGAGATACAATGAG.